The sequence of this T cell receptor (beta chain) was determined in a study of T cells in Graves' hyperthyroidism and ophthalmopathy. Patients with uncontrolled infections, other autoimmune diseases, pregnancy or lactation were excluded. Fresh 10 ml peripheral blood yielded PBMCs. The study's findings and limits: In blood, most of the thyroid clonotypes expanded above 0.001 were also present. Progression to ophthalmopathy was predicted a median of roughly 6.8 months early.

RNA transcripts served as the template for amplifying TCR beta CDR3 regions. TCR CDR3 underwent first-round RT-PCR with the HTBI primer set. MiXCR, run by TCRdb on the multiplex PCR reads, gives a single entry per CDR3 protein. The table has 30,000 to 35,000 distinct CDR3 sequences, under 65% seen once; the top ten hold under 30%. V was cut by 8 bases and J by 8 bases, with 15 bases left in between. This CDR3 comprises 13 residues. Germline CDR1 reads MRHNA; CDR2 reads SNTAGT. This clonotype was seen only once. Its antigen is currently unknown. This clonotype was sampled from a middle-aged woman with Graves' ophthalmopathy. Sequencing was carried out using blood. The V gene is TRBV6-4, the J gene TRBJ1-4; no firm D call. CDR3 in amino acids: CASLRYEGEKLFF. CDR3 bases: TGTGCCAGCCTACGATACGAAGGCGAAAAACTGTTTTTT.